The 12 T cell receptor beta chains listed next were all sequenced from one sample in a study of human T cells and chemical hapten exposure. TCRdb reprocessed the RACE reads via MiXCR and lists one record per CDR3 protein. The sample includes 95,000 to 150,000 distinct CDR3 sequences, about 13% seen only once; the top ten take roughly 2.8%. Time point meaning: pre-sensitization, week 0. Treatment described: therapeutic diphenylcyclopropenone sensitization with weekly scalp DPC. The specimen comprised whole blood, sampled in connection with sensitization to the hapten diphenylcyclopropenone (DPC). The receptors derive from a young woman with alopecia areata. Some clones in this sample may be carry-over from other donors' samples.

This clonotype was counted at least ten times. The chain links TRBV27 to TRBJ1-1; TRBD1 aligns across 9 bases. The germline V gene has CDR1 MNHEY and CDR2 SMNVEV (reference sequence). The V gene end was trimmed by 5 bases and the J gene end by 4 bases; junction bases not matched to a gene: 17. This CDR3 has 18 residues. CDR3 in DNA: TGTGCCAGCAGTCTAACCACGCGAACAGGGGGCGGTGGCACTGAAGCTTTCTTT. It specifies CASSLTTRTGGGGTEAFF.

In its sample, this clonotype was seen a few times. The rearrangement links TRBV12-3 or TRBV12-4 to TRBJ1-2; D unclear. The V and J ends lost 3 bases and 5 bases respectively, with 7 bases between them. The CDR3 sequence is 12 residues long. CDR3 loop: CASSFPGYGYTF. In DNA form, the CDR3 reads TGTGCCAGCAGTTTCCCGGGGTATGGCTACACCTTC.

This clonotype was counted between two and nine times. The chain links TRBV7-9 to TRBJ2-5, with D possibly being TRBD1 (6 bases). V was clipped by 4 bases and J by 2 bases, with 17 bases between them. The CDR3 runs 16 residues. Germline CDR1 SEHNR, CDR2 FQNEAQ (reference sequence). CDR3 nucleotides: TGTGCCAGCAGCTACGCCGTGGGGGCGCTTCAAGAGACCCAGTACTTC. It translates to CASSYAVGALQETQYF. The variable domain in full, completed from reference TRBV7-9 and TRBJ2-5, reads DTGVSQNPRHKITKRGQNVTFRCDPISEHNRLYWYRQTLGQGPEFLTYFQNEAQLEKSRLLSDRFSAERPKGSFSTLEIQRTEQGDSAMYLCASSYAVGALQETQYFGPGTRLLVL.

The sample holds a few counts of this clonotype. The chain uses TRBV3-1 and TRBJ2-7, with TRBD2 identical over 10 bases. The CDR3 loop spans 19 amino acids. Trimming cost V 0 bases and J 5 bases; bases outside gene matches: 16. CDR1 LGHDT and CDR2 YNNKEL come from the germline V gene (reference sequence). The DNA for the CDR3 is TGTGCCAGCAGCCAAGAGGAGAGGCTAGCGGGGGCCTTCTCGCACGAGCAGTACTTC. It specifies CASSQEERLAGAFSHEQYF.

This clonotype was observed a handful of times. V usage is TRBV12-3 or TRBV12-4 and J usage is TRBJ2-1, with 9 positions matching TRBD2. This CDR3 has 14 residues. J was trimmed by 5 bases and V by 10 bases; bases with no gene match: 9. CDR3 coding DNA: TGTGCCACGGTAGCGGGGGTGAGGAACAATGAGCAGTTCTTC. This translates into CATVAGVRNNEQFF.

This clonotype was seen a few times. This rearrangement joins TRBV6-5 to TRBJ2-7, with 7 nucleotides matching TRBD2. The CDR3 sequence is 17 residues long. CDR1 is MNHEY, CDR2 SVGAGI, per germline. Losses at the gene ends were 0 bases for V and 2 bases for J; bases not matched to a gene: 10. CDR3 DNA sequence: TGTGCCAGCAGTTACTCCTCAACCCGAGCGGGGACCTACGAGCAGTACTTC. Protein sequence: CASSYSSTRAGTYEQYF.

The chain uses TRBV7-6 and TRBJ1-1; D call uncertain. This CDR3 is 13 amino acids long. The germline V and J ends were trimmed by 7 bases and 1 base, with 10 bases remaining between them. Germline CDR1 is SGHVS and CDR2 is FNYEAQ. This CDR3 reads CASTSRANTEAFF. CDR3 coding DNA: TGTGCCAGCACATCTAGGGCGAACACTGAAGCTTTCTTT.

This clonotype has only a few counts. The chain is built from TRBV10-1 and TRBJ1-6; weak D call: TRBD1 (5 bases). The V end lost 7 bases, the J end lost 7 bases, and 14 bases lay between the germline ends. Germline V gene sequence: CDR1 WNHNN, CDR2 SYGVQD (reference sequence). The CDR3 loop spans 14 amino acids. CDR3 sequence: CASTGRAGNSPLHF. The CDR3 nucleotides read TGCGCCAGCACCGGCAGGGCGGGAAATTCACCCCTCCACTTT.

The gene calls are TRBV18 and TRBJ2-1; TRBD1 is a possible D gene (5 bases). The CDR3 runs to 20 residues. Germline V gives CDR1 KGHSH, CDR2 LQKENI. V lost 3 bases to trimming and J lost 1 base, with 25 bases between them. In DNA form, the CDR3 reads TGTGCCAGCTCACCTAGTTTTGCCATTCAGGGTTCAAGGTCCTACAATGAGCAGTTCTTC. Protein product: CASSPSFAIQGSRSYNEQFF. The variable domain in full, completed from reference TRBV18 and TRBJ2-1, reads NAGVMQNPRHLVRRRGQEARLRCSPMKGHSHVYWYRQLPEEGLKFMVYLQKENIIDESGMPKERFSAEFPKEGPSILRIQQVVRGDSAAYFCASSPSFAIQGSRSYNEQFFGPGTRLTVL.

This clonotype came up a few times. The rearrangement uses TRBV7-8 and TRBJ1-1; unclear D gene. V gave up 5 bases and J gave up 2 bases, with 9 bases separating them. Germline CDR1 and CDR2: SGHVS and FQNEAQ. The CDR3 runs to 13 residues. The CDR3 spells CASSPYRNTEAFF. CDR3 DNA: TGTGCCAGCAGCCCCTACAGAAACACTGAAGCTTTCTTT.

The CDR3 DNA reads TGTGCCAGCAGTTTCCGTCAGGGATCCACTGAAGCTTTCTTT. It yields the protein CASSFRQGSTEAFF. This sequence joins TRBV27 and TRBJ1-1; TRBD1 is a possible D gene (5 bases). V lost 3 bases to trimming and J lost 4 bases, with 12 bases between them. This CDR3 comprises 14 residues. CDR1 is MNHEY, CDR2 SMNVEV, per germline (reference sequence).

The chain has TRBV5-1 and TRBJ1-2; D not certain. Trimming took 0 bases from V and 6 from J, leaving 6 bases between them. Germline lookup yields CDR1 SGHRS and CDR2 YFSETQ. The CDR3 has 12 amino acids. CDR3 protein: CASSLDWDGYTF. Here the CDR3 DNA reads TGCGCCAGCAGCTTGGATTGGGATGGCTACACCTTC.